Shown below are 21 T cell receptor beta chains from a single sample sequenced in a study of breast tumors, draining lymph nodes, adjacent tissues. The lymph nodes were axillary draining lymph nodes from breast cancer patients. TCRdb reanalysed the multiplex PCR reads using MiXCR and keeps one entry per CDR3 protein. The sample lists fewer than 300,000 distinct CDR3 sequences, 32% seen once, with 1.3% to 1.5% in the top ten. The material sequenced was axillary lymph node tissue. The receptors derive from a female donor with breast cancer. Some clones in this sample may be carry-over from other donors' samples.

The chain carries TRBV3-1 and TRBJ2-1; possible D gene TRBD2, 5 bases. V was shortened by 4 bases and J by 0 bases, with 16 bases between the two germline ends. Germline V CDR1 and CDR2: LGHDT, YNNKEL (reference sequence). This CDR3 has 17 amino acids. CDR3 nucleotides: TGTGCCAGCAGCCGAAATTTTGGGAGAAGCTCCTACAATGAGCAGTTCTTC. It encodes CASSRNFGRSSYNEQFF.

This clonotype was counted at least ten times. The J gene is TRBJ2-1, the V gene TRBV20-1, with 13 bases aligning to TRBD2. The CDR3 totals 14 residues. V was pared by 8 bases and J by 8 bases, with 9 bases of the junction left unmatched. Per germline, CDR1 DFQATT and CDR2 SNEGSKA (reference sequence). The CDR3 is CSPKTSGRADEQFF. CDR3 coding DNA: TGCAGTCCAAAAACTAGCGGGAGGGCCGATGAGCAGTTCTTC.

In this sample, this clonotype turned up many times. The rearrangement joins TRBV7-2 to TRBJ2-7, with TRBD2 identical over 10 bases. After removal of 5 bases from V and 3 bases from J, the junction contained 7 bases not matched to a gene. Germline V lookup: CDR1 SGHTA, CDR2 FQGNSA. The CDR3 contains 15 residues. In DNA form, the CDR3 reads TGTGCCAGCAGCAAAAGGACTAGCGGATACTACGAGCAGTACTTC. This sequence encodes CASSKRTSGYYEQYF.

The genes are TRBV30 and TRBJ2-4, with TRBD1 matching 7 bases. CDR1 and CDR2 (germline): GTSNPN, SVGIG (reference sequence). CDR3 length equals 15 residues. The V and J ends lost 1 base and 1 base, in that order; junction bases with no gene match: 4. The CDR3 loop is CAWSADRVAKNIQYF. CDR3 bases: TGTGCCTGGAGTGCCGACAGGGTGGCCAAAAACATTCAGTACTTC.

This clonotype turned up a few times. Since a much larger clone is just one base distant, this may be a read error. The V gene is TRBV6-5, the J gene TRBJ2-7; no clear D. The CDR3 has 12 amino acids. V lost 5 bases and J lost 3, with 8 bases in between. Germline V CDR1 and CDR2: MNHEY, SVGAGI. CDR3 amino acids: CASSHDGYEQYF. CDR3 in DNA: TGTGCCAGCAGTCACGACGGCTACGAGCAGTACTTC.

V and J are TRBV20-1 and TRBJ2-7; D is undetermined. The CDR3 is 14 amino acids. Trimming shortened V by 4 bases and J by 4 bases, and 17 bases separated the two germline ends. The V gene's germline CDR1 is DFQATT and CDR2 SNEGSKA (reference sequence). CDR3 sequence (DNA): TGCAGTGCTACGACCCCTAGGAACGGGTACGAGCAGTACTTC. Protein: CSATTPRNGYEQYF.

There are a few counts of this clonotype. Given a much more abundant clone one base away, this may be a read error. Here the CDR3 omits its conserved ending phenylalanine or tryptophan, so a read error is the likely source. The rearrangement joins TRBV7-9 to TRBJ2-7, with a tentative D call TRBD1 (6 bases). Trimming took off 6 bases at V and 3 bases at J, with 12 bases between the two ends. There are 13 residues in the CDR3. Germline V gives CDR1 SEHNR, CDR2 FQNEAQ (reference sequence). The CDR3 here is CASSSDSFYEQYS. The CDR3 DNA reads as TGTGCCAGCAGTTCGGACAGTTTCTACGAGCAGTACTCC.

This clonotype was detected many times. The chain is built from TRBV20-1 and TRBJ1-2; D perhaps matches TRBD1 (5 bases). There are 13 residues in the CDR3. Deletions cut 5 bases from V and 4 bases from J, with 14 bases between. Germline V gene sequence: CDR1 DFQATT, CDR2 SNEGSKA (reference sequence). The CDR3, as DNA: TGCAGTGCTCCCGGGACGGACGGCTATGGCTACACCTTC. Encoded protein: CSAPGTDGYGYTF.

This clonotype was observed a handful of times. The chain has TRBV6-5 and TRBJ1-1; D unclear. The CDR3 has 13 residues. V was clipped by 3 bases and J by 8 bases, with 13 bases between them. CDR1 is MNHEY, CDR2 SVGAGI, per germline. CDR3 sequence (DNA): TGTGCCAGCAGTTATTCCCAAGTGGGGGAAGCTTTCTTT. It codes for CASSYSQVGEAFF.

This clonotype was observed a handful of times. The J gene is TRBJ2-7, the V gene TRBV28, with 9 nucleotides matching TRBD2. V lost 2 bases to trimming and J lost 5 bases; unmatched junction nucleotides: 10. The CDR3 spans 16 residues. Germline CDR1 reads MDHEN; CDR2 reads SYDVKM. In nucleotides, the CDR3 is TGTGCCAGCAGTTTAGGCCGGAGTAGCGGGAGCAACGAGCAGTACTTC. Its protein is CASSLGRSSGSNEQYF.

In this sample, this clonotype turned up many times. The chain is built from TRBV14 and TRBJ2-5, with D possibly called TRBD1 or TRBD2 (5 bases each). The germline V gene encodes CDR1 SGHDN and CDR2 FVKESK. This CDR3 has 13 amino acids. V shed 4 bases and J shed 5 bases, with 11 bases lying between them. The CDR3 bases are TGTGCCAGCAGCCCAGAGGGGCCTGAGACCCAGTACTTC. It is translated as CASSPEGPETQYF. Drawing the rest from reference TRBV14 and TRBJ2-5, the complete variable domain is EAGVTQFPSHSVIEKGQTVTLRCDPISGHDNLYWYRRVMGKEIKFLLHFVKESKQDESGMPNNRFLAERTGGTYSTLKVQPAELEDSGVYFCASSPEGPETQYFGPGTRLLVL.

The V call is TRBV7-2, the J call TRBJ1-1; D call uncertain. CDR3 length: 13 residues. Germline V gene data show CDR1 as SGHTA and CDR2 as FQGNSA. The V end was cut by 5 bases, the J end by 1 base, with 8 bases between. The CDR3 region is CASSQSGNTEAFF. The CDR3 DNA reads TGTGCCAGCAGCCAGTCAGGGAACACTGAAGCTTTCTTT.

The chain has TRBV12-3 or TRBV12-4 and TRBJ2-7; D is possibly TRBD2 (6 bases). V gave up 7 bases and J gave up 6 bases, with 16 bases separating them. The CDR3 is 13 residues long. The DNA of the CDR3 is TGTGCCAGCACCACCGGGAGCAGGCGCGAGCAGTACTTC. Translated: CASTTGSRREQYF.

This clonotype was seen at least ten times. CDR3 in DNA: TGTGCCAGCAGCTGGGGGGGGGCTAGACATCAAGAGACCCAGTACTTC. It is translated as CASSWGGARHQETQYF. The chain couples TRBV7-8 to TRBJ2-5; D perhaps matches TRBD2 (7 bases). Trimming shortened V by 4 bases and J by 2 bases, and 17 bases separated the two germline ends. The CDR3 contains 16 residues. Germline V gene data show CDR1 as SGHVS and CDR2 as FQNEAQ. Full variable domain (rest looked up from reference TRBV7-8 and TRBJ2-5): GAGVSQSPRYKVAKRGQDVALRCDPISGHVSLFWYQQALGQGPEFLTYFQNEAQLDKSGLPSDRFFAERPEGSVSTLKIQRTQQEDSAVYLCASSWGGARHQETQYFGPGTRLLVL.

Details on this clonotype: One end of the junction fails to match germline, which may point to a read error. The gene calls are TRBV19 and TRBJ1-2; D call uncertain. The germline V gene has CDR1 LNHDA and CDR2 SQIVND (reference sequence). This CDR3 has 12 amino acids. CDR3 nucleotides: TGCGCCAGTAGTATAGTGGGCTATGGCTACTCCTTC. Translating it yields CASSIVGYGYSF.

This clonotype was picked up a small number of times. A much more abundant neighbour one base away suggests this may be a read error. The CDR3 protein is CASSVPGPGSHEQYF. CDR3 in DNA: TGTGCCAGCAGCGTCCCGGGACCGGGTTCCCACGAGCAGTACTTC. V is TRBV5-4 and J is TRBJ2-7; either TRBD1 or TRBD2 may fit D (5 bases each). The CDR3 loop spans 15 amino acids. The V gene lost 4 bases and the J gene lost 5 bases, with 19 bases spanning the gap. Germline V gene data show CDR1 as SGHNT and CDR2 as YYREEE (reference sequence).

This chain connects TRBV7-9 to TRBJ1-5; TRBD1 agrees at 11 bases. The junction had 9 bases not matched to a gene; V was cut back by 0 bases and J by 5 bases. CDR1 and CDR2 (germline): SEHNR, FQNEAQ (reference sequence). This CDR3 is 18 amino acids long. The CDR3 loop reads CASSLARTWTGGYQPQHF. The CDR3 bases are TGTGCCAGCAGCTTAGCGCGAACGTGGACAGGGGGCTATCAGCCCCAGCATTTT.

This clonotype was picked up a small number of times. The V and J genes are TRBV3-1 and TRBJ2-2; TRBD2 agrees at 11 bases. CDR3 size: 19 residues. Germline V gene data show CDR1 as LGHDT and CDR2 as YNNKEL (reference sequence). The J segment lost 5 bases and the V segment lost 1 base, leaving 12 bases of the junction unmatched. CDR3 in amino acids: CASSQGGTTSGSITGELFF. DNA for the CDR3: TGTGCCAGCAGCCAAGGGGGAACAACTAGCGGGAGTATAACCGGGGAGCTGTTTTTT.

This clonotype was counted many times. This chain joins TRBV7-3 and TRBJ2-2; D may correspond to TRBD1 or TRBD2 (5 bases each). The CDR3 has 13 amino acids. Germline V CDR1 and CDR2: SGHTA, FQGTGA. The V and J ends lost 5 bases and 7 bases respectively, with 11 bases between them. In DNA, the CDR3 is TGTGCCAGCAGCCCCCAGGGAGTCGGGGAGCTGTTTTTT. Translation: CASSPQGVGELFF. Supplemented by reference TRBV7-3 and TRBJ2-2, the full variable domain reads GAGVSQTPSNKVTEKGKYVELRCDPISGHTALYWYRQSLGQGPEFLIYFQGTGAADDSGLPNDRFFAVRPEGSVSTLKIQRTERGDSAVYLCASSPQGVGELFFGEGSRLTVL.

This clonotype occurred many times. The chain employs TRBV12-3 or TRBV12-4 and TRBJ2-7, with D uncertain. The CDR3 is 12 residues long. V shed 6 bases and J shed 6 bases, with 12 bases lying between them. The CDR3 loop reads CASSFGLVEQYF. The CDR3 DNA is TGTGCCAGCAGCTTCGGATTGGTCGAGCAGTACTTC.

This chain links TRBV7-8 with TRBJ1-2; TRBD1 might be the D (6 bases). The CDR3 is made up of 15 amino acids. V was shortened by 5 bases and J by 8 bases, with 21 bases between the two germline ends. Germline V lookup: CDR1 SGHVS, CDR2 FQNEAQ. The CDR3 sequence is CASSTGTGITGGYTF. The CDR3 DNA follows: TGTGCCAGCAGCACAGGGACGGGGATTACTGGAGGCTACACCTTC.